This is a list of T cell receptor beta chains from one sample in a study of human T cells and chemical hapten exposure. TCRdb reprocessed the RACE reads with MiXCR, giving one entry per CDR3 protein. The repertoire includes some 350,000 distinct CDR3 sequences, nearly 6.5% of them detected once, and around 5.8% sits in the top ten. The input for sequencing was whole blood, taken in connection with sensitization to the hapten diphenylcyclopropenone (DPC). Source of these receptors: a woman in her late teens or twenties with alopecia areata. Some clones in this sample may be carry-over from other donors' samples. The CDR3 runs from the conserved cysteine through the conserved F or W. D genes are given only for firm matches. A clone size is listed for some rows: how often the clone was seen (once, few, many), or a class if it is expanded.

many	TRBD1	TRBV6-5	TRBJ1-5	CASSQSQGAGNQPQHF	TGTGCCAGCAGTCAATCGCAGGGGGCCGGCAATCAGCCCCAGCATTTT
.	.	TRBV7-2	TRBJ1-3	CASSLVGRSSGNTIYF	TGTGCCAGCAGCTTAGTGGGAAGGAGCTCTGGAAACACCATATATTTT
many	TRBD1	TRBV10-3	TRBJ1-3	CAIRGQLSSGNTIYF	TGTGCCATCAGGGGACAGCTTAGCTCTGGAAACACCATATATTTT
many	.	TRBV7-8	TRBJ1-2	CASSVERIATNYGYTF	TGTGCCAGCAGCGTGGAAAGAATAGCCACTAACTATGGCTACACCTTC
many	TRBD1	TRBV28	TRBJ2-7	CASRDPGQGYEQYF	TGTGCCAGCAGGGACCCGGGACAGGGGTACGAGCAGTACTTC
many	TRBD2	TRBV7-2	TRBJ2-3	CASSFQRGGEDTQYF	TGTGCCAGCAGCTTCCAGCGGGGAGGAGAAGATACGCAGTATTTT
many	TRBD1	TRBV7-2	TRBJ2-3	CASSVRDRGQDTQYF	TGTGCCAGCAGCGTCCGGGACAGGGGGCAAGATACGCAGTATTTT
.	.	TRBV18	TRBJ2-5	CASSDSNGETQYF	TGTGCCAGCTCAGATTCCAACGGCGAGACCCAGTACTTC
many	TRBD1	TRBV7-2	TRBJ1-5	CASSPPLRQGPYSNQPQHF	TGTGCCAGCAGCCCACCCCTGAGACAGGGACCGTATAGCAATCAGCCCCAGCATTTT
few	.	TRBV6-5	TRBJ2-7	CASSYNRVRFSYEQYF	TGTGCCAGCAGTTACAACAGGGTTCGCTTCTCCTACGAGCAGTACTTC
many	TRBD1	TRBV7-2	TRBJ1-6	CASSSGPGGQGPLHF	TGTGCCAGCAGCTCGGGCCCAGGGGGCCAAGGACCCCTCCACTTT
few	TRBD2	TRBV12-3/TRBV12-4	TRBJ2-3	CASSLAAGVSDTQYF	TGTGCCAGCAGTTTAGCGGCGGGGGTTTCAGATACGCAGTATTTT
many	TRBD1	TRBV6-1	TRBJ1-6	CASEMGQGADSPLHF	TGTGCCAGCGAAATGGGACAGGGGGCTGATTCACCCCTCCACTTT
.	TRBD1	TRBV14	TRBJ2-7	CASSKDRLSYEQYF	TGTGCCAGCAGCAAGGACAGGCTCTCCTACGAGCAGTACTTC
many	TRBD2	TRBV7-2	TRBJ2-3	CASSLVAGGRKDTQYF	TGTGCCAGCAGCTTAGTTGCGGGGGGGCGTAAAGATACGCAGTATTTT
many	.	TRBV7-2	TRBJ1-6	CASSLGANSPLHF	TGTGCCAGCAGCTTAGGCGCCAATTCACCCCTCCACTTT